This T cell receptor (beta chain) was recorded in a study of blood T cell repertoires in COVID-19. The overall study: Some COVID-19 samples were acute and others convalescent; all came from the United States, Italy and Spain. Sources were T cells, B-cell-depleted T cells, or PBMCs; the material itself was cDNA or gDNA.

This clone showed up just once. There are 15 residues in the CDR3. Per the germline V gene, CDR1 is SNHLY and CDR2 is FYNNEI. Trimming removed 6 bases at V and 5 bases at J, with 17 bases between. In the study's own analysis: Nucleated cell number was recorded as an estimate derived from reference gene primer amplification. The data were produced by immunoSEQ multiplex PCR, yet TCRdb's version contains in-frame clones alone and is incomplete. V and J calls and clone size are copied from that table; D and trimming were computed from the DNA. The data show some 70,000 clones, with around 67% seen just once and 22% held by the top ten.

The sequenced sample consisted of peripheral blood. The TCR was taken from a man aged 55 to 69 with acute or convalescent COVID-19. V usage is TRBV2 and J usage is TRBJ1-5; D is possibly TRBD1 (6 bases). In nucleotides, the CDR3 is TGTGCCAGCAGGTTCCGCAGGGAGGGGGATCAGCCCCAGCATTTT. Translating it yields CASRFRREGDQPQHF.